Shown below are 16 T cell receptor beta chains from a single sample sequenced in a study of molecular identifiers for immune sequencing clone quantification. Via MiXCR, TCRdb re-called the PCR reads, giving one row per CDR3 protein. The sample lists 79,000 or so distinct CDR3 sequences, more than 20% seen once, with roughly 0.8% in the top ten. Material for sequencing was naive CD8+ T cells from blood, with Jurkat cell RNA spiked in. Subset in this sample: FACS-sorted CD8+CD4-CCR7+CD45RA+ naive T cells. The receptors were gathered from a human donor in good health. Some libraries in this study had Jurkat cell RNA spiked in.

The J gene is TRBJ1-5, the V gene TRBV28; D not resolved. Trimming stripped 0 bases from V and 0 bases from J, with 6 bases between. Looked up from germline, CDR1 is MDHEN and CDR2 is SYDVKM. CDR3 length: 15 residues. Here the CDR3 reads CASSLWEDSNQPQHF. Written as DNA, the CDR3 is TGTGCCAGCAGTTTATGGGAAGATAGCAATCAGCCCCAGCATTTT. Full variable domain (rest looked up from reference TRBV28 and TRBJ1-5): DVKVTQSSRYLVKRTGEKVFLECVQDMDHENMFWYRQDPGLGLRLIYFSYDVKMKEKGDIPEGYSVSREKKERFSLILESASTNQTSMYLCASSLWEDSNQPQHFGDGTRLSIL.

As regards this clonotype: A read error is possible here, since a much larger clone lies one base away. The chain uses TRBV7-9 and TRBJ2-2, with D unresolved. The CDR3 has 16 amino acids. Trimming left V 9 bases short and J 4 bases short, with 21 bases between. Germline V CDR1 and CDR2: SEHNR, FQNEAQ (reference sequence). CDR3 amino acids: CARLPLQAWSTGELFF. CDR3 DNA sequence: TGTGCCAGATTACCCCTACAAGCTTGGAGCACCGGGGAGCTGTTTTTT.

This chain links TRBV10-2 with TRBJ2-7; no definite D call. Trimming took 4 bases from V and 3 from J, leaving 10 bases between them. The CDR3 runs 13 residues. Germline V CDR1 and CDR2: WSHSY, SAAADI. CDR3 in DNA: TGCGCCAGCAGTGGGAACTTTAACTACGAGCAGTACTTC. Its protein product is CASSGNFNYEQYF.

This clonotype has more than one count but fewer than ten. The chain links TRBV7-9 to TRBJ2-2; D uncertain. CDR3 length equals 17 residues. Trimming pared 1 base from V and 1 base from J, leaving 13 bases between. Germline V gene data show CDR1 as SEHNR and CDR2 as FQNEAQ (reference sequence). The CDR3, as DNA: TGTGCCAGCAGCTTAGTGGCTCCCTGGCTGAACACCGGGGAGCTGTTTTTT. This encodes CASSLVAPWLNTGELFF.

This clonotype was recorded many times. For the CDR3, the DNA is TGTGCCAGTACGAAGGCAGATACGCAGTATTTT. This encodes CASTKADTQYF. The chain employs TRBV19 and TRBJ2-3; D not resolved. The CDR3 consists of 11 residues. V was pared by 7 bases and J by 4 bases, with 6 bases between. Germline V lookup: CDR1 LNHDA, CDR2 SQIVND (reference sequence).

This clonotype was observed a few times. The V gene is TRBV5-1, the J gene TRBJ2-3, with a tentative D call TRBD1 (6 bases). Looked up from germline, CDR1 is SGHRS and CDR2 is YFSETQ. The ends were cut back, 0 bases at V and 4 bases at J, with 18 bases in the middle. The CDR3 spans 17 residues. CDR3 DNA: TGCGCCAGCAGCTTGGGTACAGGGTCATTTTCCGCAGATACGCAGTATTTT. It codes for CASSLGTGSFSADTQYF.

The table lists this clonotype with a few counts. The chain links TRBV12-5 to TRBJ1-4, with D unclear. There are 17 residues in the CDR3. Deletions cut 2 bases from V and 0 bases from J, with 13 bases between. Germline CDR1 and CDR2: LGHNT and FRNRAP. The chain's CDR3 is CASGLLDGFATNEKLFF. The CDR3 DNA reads TGTGCTAGTGGTTTGCTCGATGGTTTTGCAACTAATGAAAAACTGTTTTTT.

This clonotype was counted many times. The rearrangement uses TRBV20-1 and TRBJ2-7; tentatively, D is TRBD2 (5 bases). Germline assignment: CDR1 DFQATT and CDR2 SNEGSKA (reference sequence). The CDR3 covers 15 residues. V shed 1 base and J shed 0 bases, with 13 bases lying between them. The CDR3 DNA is TGCAGTGCTAGAGGCCCCGGGGAGCTCTCCTACGAGCAGTACTTC. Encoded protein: CSARGPGELSYEQYF.

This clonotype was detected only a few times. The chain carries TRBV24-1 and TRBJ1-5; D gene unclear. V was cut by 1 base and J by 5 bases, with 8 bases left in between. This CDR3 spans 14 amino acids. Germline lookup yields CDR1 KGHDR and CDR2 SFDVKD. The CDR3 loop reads CATSDLGGDQPQHF. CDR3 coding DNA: TGTGCCACCAGTGATTTAGGCGGGGATCAGCCCCAGCATTTT.

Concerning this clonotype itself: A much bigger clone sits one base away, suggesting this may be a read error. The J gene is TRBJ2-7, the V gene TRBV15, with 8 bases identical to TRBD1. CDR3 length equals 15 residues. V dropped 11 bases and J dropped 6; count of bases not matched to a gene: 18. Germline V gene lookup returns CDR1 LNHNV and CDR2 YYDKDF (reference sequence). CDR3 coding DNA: TGTGCCGCCACCCAAGCCGGGACAGGCGGTCCCGAGCAGTACTTC. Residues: CAATQAGTGGPEQYF.

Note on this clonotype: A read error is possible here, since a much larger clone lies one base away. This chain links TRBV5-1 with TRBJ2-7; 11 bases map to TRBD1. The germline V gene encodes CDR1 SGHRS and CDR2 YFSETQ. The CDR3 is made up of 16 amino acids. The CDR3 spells CASSLDSGTGGYEQNF. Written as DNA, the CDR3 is TGCGCCAGCAGCTTGGACTCCGGGACAGGGGGTTACGAGCAGAACTTC.

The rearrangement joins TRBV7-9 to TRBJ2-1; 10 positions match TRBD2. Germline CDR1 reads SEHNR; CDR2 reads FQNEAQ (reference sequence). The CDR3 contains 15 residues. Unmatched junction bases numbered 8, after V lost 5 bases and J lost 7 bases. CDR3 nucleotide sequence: TGTGCCAGCAGCCACAGCGGGGGGGCTAGAAATGAGCAGTTCTTC. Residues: CASSHSGGARNEQFF. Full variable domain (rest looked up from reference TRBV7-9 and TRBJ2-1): DTGVSQNPRHKITKRGQNVTFRCDPISEHNRLYWYRQTLGQGPEFLTYFQNEAQLEKSRLLSDRFSAERPKGSFSTLEIQRTEQGDSAMYLCASSHSGGARNEQFFGPGTRLTVL.

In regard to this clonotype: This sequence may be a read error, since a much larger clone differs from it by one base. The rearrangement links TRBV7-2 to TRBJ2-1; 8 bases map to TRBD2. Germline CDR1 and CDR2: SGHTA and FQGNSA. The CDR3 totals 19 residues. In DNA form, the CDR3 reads TGTGCCAGCAGCGAAGCTCCCCCGGGGAGCGGGAGCTCCTACGATGAGCAGTTCTTC. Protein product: CASSEAPPGSGSSYDEQFF.

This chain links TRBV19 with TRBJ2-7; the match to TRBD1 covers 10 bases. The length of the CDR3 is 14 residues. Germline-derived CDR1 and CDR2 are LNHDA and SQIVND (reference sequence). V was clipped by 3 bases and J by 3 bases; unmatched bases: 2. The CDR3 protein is CASSIGTGDYEQYF. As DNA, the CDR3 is TGTGCCAGTAGTATTGGGACAGGGGACTACGAGCAGTACTTC.

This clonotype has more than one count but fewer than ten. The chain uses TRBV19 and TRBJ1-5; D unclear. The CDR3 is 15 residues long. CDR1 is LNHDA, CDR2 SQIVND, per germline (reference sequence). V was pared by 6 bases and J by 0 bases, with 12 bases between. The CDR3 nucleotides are TGTGCCAGTAGCCTCCAAGTGTATAGCAATCAGCCCCAGCATTTT. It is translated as CASSLQVYSNQPQHF. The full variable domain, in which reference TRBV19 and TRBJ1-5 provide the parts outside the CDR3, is DGGITQSPKYLFRKEGQNVTLSCEQNLNHDAMYWYRQDPGQGLRLIYYSQIVNDFQKGDIAEGYSVSREKKESFPLTVTSAQKNPTAFYLCASSLQVYSNQPQHFGDGTRLSIL.

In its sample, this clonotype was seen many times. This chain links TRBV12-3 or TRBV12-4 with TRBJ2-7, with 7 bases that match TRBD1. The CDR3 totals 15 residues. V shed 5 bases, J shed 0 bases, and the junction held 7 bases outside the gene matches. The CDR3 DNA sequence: TGTGCCAGCAGTCCGGGACAGTTAAGCTCCTACGAGCAGTACTTC. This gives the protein CASSPGQLSSYEQYF.